One sample yielded the 8 T cell receptor beta chains listed below, sequenced in a study of blood T cell repertoires in COVID-19. Sequencing used immunoSEQ multiplex PCR; TCRdb keeps in-frame clones, though not all of them. The sample records 130,000 to 150,000 clones, around nine tenths being singletons. Sequenced sample: peripheral blood. Source of these receptors: a woman aged 40-49 years with acute or convalescent COVID-19.

The V and J genes are TRBV7-9 and TRBJ2-7, with D possibly TRBD1 on 5 matching bases. In germline, CDR1 is SEHNR, CDR2 FQNEAQ (reference sequence). CDR3 length: 13 amino acids. V shed 4 bases and J shed 2 bases, with 9 bases lying between them. This chain's CDR3 is CASSSRDPYEQYF. The CDR3 DNA reads as TGTGCCAGCAGCTCCAGGGATCCCTACGAGCAGTACTTC.

The gene calls are TRBV2 and TRBJ2-1; 10 bases map to TRBD1. Losses at the gene ends were 6 bases for V and 2 bases for J; bases not matched to a gene: 4. The germline V gene has CDR1 SNHLY and CDR2 FYNNEI. This CDR3 comprises 15 residues. DNA for the CDR3: TGTGCCAGCAGGGCTGGACAGGGGGCCTACAATGAGCAGTTCTTC. It is translated as CASRAGQGAYNEQFF. Complete variable domain (other parts from reference TRBV2 and TRBJ2-1): EPEVTQTPSHQVTQMGQEVILRCVPISNHLYFYWYRQILGQKVEFLVSFYNNEISEKSEIFDDQFSVERPDGSNFTLKIRSTKLEDSAMYFCASRAGQGAYNEQFFGPGTRLTVL.

This chain uses TRBV6-6 with TRBJ2-7, with 9 bases fitting TRBD2. After removal of 7 bases from V and 4 bases from J, the junction contained 8 bases not matched to a gene. The germline gives CDR1 MNHNY, CDR2 SVGAGI (reference sequence). This CDR3 has 14 residues. The CDR3 loop reads CASTIAGAVYEQYF. DNA of the CDR3: TGTGCCAGCACCATAGCGGGAGCGGTGTACGAGCAGTACTTC.

V is TRBV18 and J is TRBJ1-1; tentatively, D is TRBD1 (5 bases). Germline V gene sequence: CDR1 KGHSH, CDR2 LQKENI. V lost 3 bases to trimming and J lost 5 bases, with 10 bases between them. This CDR3 contains 13 residues. The CDR3 DNA sequence: TGTGCCAGCTCACCTTATGGGGGGACTGAAGCTTTCTTT. It yields the protein CASSPYGGTEAFF.

This chain connects TRBV6-5 to TRBJ2-1; D perhaps matches TRBD2 (5 bases). The CDR3 sequence is 15 residues long. Trimming left V 2 bases short and J 3 bases short, with 11 bases between. Germline CDR1 MNHEY, CDR2 SVGAGI. In DNA form, the CDR3 reads TGTGCCAGCAGTTACCGGGGTGGATACTACAATGAGCAGTTCTTC. Encoded protein: CASSYRGGYYNEQFF.

V gene TRBV5-1 combines with J gene TRBJ1-1, with 8 bases that match TRBD1. The trim removed 3 bases at V and 7 bases at J, leaving 8 bases unmatched. Germline CDR1 SGHRS, CDR2 YFSETQ. The CDR3 length is 14 residues. CDR3 sequence reads: CASSSRTGIYEAFF. CDR3 in DNA: TGCGCCAGCAGCTCAAGGACAGGGATTTATGAAGCTTTCTTT.

This clone was seen just once. The identical CDR3 is also encoded by other nucleotide sequences in the sample. The gene calls are TRBV7-3 and TRBJ1-2, with D perhaps TRBD1 (5 bases). Germline V gives CDR1 SGHTA, CDR2 FQGTGA. This CDR3 contains 12 residues. Trimming took 4 bases from V and 8 from J, leaving 11 bases between them. CDR3 nucleotide sequence: TGTGCCAGCAGCTCCAGGCAGGGAGGCTACACCTTC. Translation: CASSSRQGGYTF. Supplemented by reference TRBV7-3 and TRBJ1-2, the full variable domain reads GAGVSQTPSNKVTEKGKYVELRCDPISGHTALYWYRQSLGQGPEFLIYFQGTGAADDSGLPNDRFFAVRPEGSVSTLKIQRTERGDSAVYLCASSSRQGGYTFGSGTRLTVV.

This sequence joins TRBV5-1 and TRBJ1-3, with D possibly being TRBD1 (6 bases). Trimming removed 1 base from V and 1 base from J, with 9 bases in between. The germline V gene has CDR1 SGHRS and CDR2 YFSETQ. The CDR3 has 15 amino acids. The CDR3 sequence is CASSLTQGSGNTIYF. CDR3 coding DNA: TGCGCCAGCAGCTTGACACAGGGTTCTGGAAACACCATATATTTT.